These 18 T cell receptor beta chains came from one sample sequenced in a study of OX40 agonist ivuxolimab in advanced cancers. Receptor libraries were prepared by the immunoSEQ multiplex PCR assay. Imported from immuneACCESS, the table was reduced by TCRdb to in-frame sequences with V and J called. These copies leave out some clones; in studies compared against another copy, an unresolved V gene accounts for under half, and the cause of the remainder is not known. Recorded for this sample are 35,000 to 40,000 clones; about 82% of them occurred a single time. The top ten clones comprise 21% of the sample. Here the sequenced sample was CD4+ or CD8+ T cells sorted from blood, taken in a trial of the OX40 agonist ivuxolimab. The receptors here all came from an adult with an advanced solid tumor such as melanoma, head and neck, liver or kidney cancer.

The chain recombines TRBV11-2 with TRBJ2-7, with 8 positions matching TRBD2. Germline V lookup: CDR1 SGHAT, CDR2 FQNNGV. The ends lost 2 bases at V and 3 bases at J; junction bases unmatched: 9. This CDR3 has 16 residues. The CDR3 sequence is CASSLTPGGGLYEQYF. The CDR3 DNA follows: TGTGCCAGCAGCTTAACCCCGGGGGGGGGACTCTACGAGCAGTACTTC.

This clone appeared a single time. The chain links TRBV12-1 to TRBJ1-5; TRBD1 is the table's D call and was not checked against the DNA. TRBV12-1 is a known pseudogene. This CDR3 comprises 16 residues. The CDR3 loop reads CASSFVQGYSNQPQHF. In DNA form, the CDR3 reads TGTGCCAGCAGCTTTGTACAGGGCTATAGCAATCAGCCCCAGCATTTT.

This sequence joins TRBV10-2 and TRBJ2-7; D is unclear. Trimming removed 3 bases at V and 6 bases at J, with 18 bases between. The germline V gene encodes CDR1 WSHSY and CDR2 SAAADI. This CDR3 has 15 residues. The CDR3 loop is CASSDVHLRGAEQYF. The CDR3 DNA follows: TGCGCCAGCAGTGATGTCCACCTCAGAGGCGCCGAGCAGTACTTC.

This rearrangement joins TRBV5-5 to TRBJ2-7; D possibly matches TRBD1 or TRBD2 (5 bases each). The CDR3 is 13 residues long. V gave up 4 bases and J gave up 4 bases, with 12 bases separating them. Germline assignment: CDR1 SGHKS and CDR2 YYEKEE (reference sequence). CDR3 protein: CASSRDVFYEQYF. DNA of the CDR3: TGTGCCAGCAGCAGGGACGTTTTTTACGAGCAGTACTTC.

This sequence joins TRBV7-6 and TRBJ1-1, with D unresolved. Trimming took 5 bases from V and 7 from J, leaving 17 bases between them. This CDR3 spans 14 amino acids. CDR1 is SGHVS and CDR2 is FNYEAQ in the germline V gene. CDR3 amino acids: CASSLVADQGEAFF. The CDR3 nucleotides read TGTGCCAGCAGCCTAGTGGCTGATCAAGGTGAAGCTTTCTTT.

The chain has TRBV4-1 and TRBJ2-1; 8 nucleotides agree with TRBD2. Germline V gene sequence: CDR1 MGHRA, CDR2 YSYEKL. Trimming took 0 bases from V and 5 from J; bases not matched to a gene: 9. The CDR3 sequence is 17 residues long. CDR3 DNA: TGCGCCAGCAGCCAAGACGGGGCGGGGGGTGGTAACAATGAGCAGTTCTTC. Its translation is CASSQDGAGGGNNEQFF.

The chain uses TRBV5-1 and TRBJ2-7, with D maybe TRBD1 (6 bases). There are 13 residues in the CDR3. Germline V gene lookup returns CDR1 SGHRS and CDR2 YFSETQ. Trimming shortened V by 0 bases and J by 4 bases, and 8 bases separated the two germline ends. The CDR3 reads CASSLEQGYEQYF. In nucleotides, the CDR3 is TGCGCCAGCAGCTTGGAACAGGGTTACGAGCAGTACTTC. The full variable domain, completed using reference TRBV5-1 and TRBJ2-7, is KAGVTQTPRYLIKTRGQQVTLSCSPISGHRSVSWYQQTPGQGLQFLFEYFSETQRNKGNFPGRFSGRQFSNSRSEMNVSTLELGDSALYLCASSLEQGYEQYFGPGTRLTVT.

This clone was observed a few times. The chain has TRBV7-2 and TRBJ2-4, with 10 bases aligning to TRBD2. Germline CDR1 is SGHTA and CDR2 is FQGNSA. This CDR3 spans 15 amino acids. With 6 bases clipped from V and 4 bases from J, the junction kept 6 bases outside the gene matches. CDR3 bases: TGTGCCAGCAGTCGAGGACTAGCGGAAAAAAACATTCAGTACTTC. Amino acid sequence: CASSRGLAEKNIQYF.

The chain employs TRBV5-6 and TRBJ2-7, with D uncertain. CDR3 length: 11 residues. Trimming took 3 bases from V and 4 from J, leaving 5 bases between them. The germline V gene encodes CDR1 SGHDT and CDR2 YYEEEE. The CDR3 region has the DNA TGTGCCAGCAGCTACTTGTACGAGCAGTACTTC. It codes for CASSYLYEQYF.

The chain has TRBV7-6 and TRBJ2-6, with D uncertain. In germline, CDR1 is SGHVS, CDR2 FNYEAQ. The V end was cut by 1 base, the J end by 2 bases, with 3 bases between. The CDR3 sequence is 14 residues long. The chain's CDR3 is CASSLDAGANVLTF. The CDR3 nucleotides read TGTGCCAGCAGCTTAGATGCTGGGGCCAACGTCCTGACTTTC.

The genes are TRBV6-5 and TRBJ1-2; D remains unclear. The V end was cut by 4 bases, the J end by 8 bases, with 14 bases between. Germline CDR1 reads MNHEY; CDR2 reads SVGAGI. The CDR3 contains 13 residues. CDR3 protein: CASSFQAGWGYTF. Written as DNA, the CDR3 is TGTGCCAGCAGTTTTCAGGCTGGTTGGGGCTACACCTTC.

The genes are TRBV28 and TRBJ1-4; D not certain. The germline V gene encodes CDR1 MDHEN and CDR2 SYDVKM. The CDR3 extends over 14 amino acids. V gave up 4 bases and J gave up 7 bases, with 13 bases separating them. DNA for the CDR3: TGTGCCAGCAGTTGGGTCGCGGCAGGTGAAAAACTGTTTTTT. This sequence encodes CASSWVAAGEKLFF.

As to this clone: Additional DNA sequences in this sample encode the identical CDR3. The chain is built from TRBV11-2 and TRBJ2-7, with 10 bases aligning to TRBD1. V was clipped by 4 bases and J by 7 bases; unmatched bases: 7. The CDR3 totals 14 residues. Germline assignment: CDR1 SGHAT and CDR2 FQNNGV. For the CDR3, the DNA is TGTGCCAGCAGCTGGGGGGACAGGGGTGGTGAGCAGTACTTC. The encoded protein is CASSWGDRGGEQYF.

The V gene is TRBV4-1, the J gene TRBJ2-3; D may match TRBD1 or TRBD2 (5 bases each). This CDR3 region has 12 residues. V was shortened by 0 bases and J by 8 bases, with 6 bases between the two germline ends. Germline CDR1 MGHRA, CDR2 YSYEKL. Written as DNA, the CDR3 is TGCGCCAGCAGCCAAGATGGGGGTACGCAGTATTTT. Its protein is CASSQDGGTQYF.

This clone was seen only a few times. The sample has other DNA sequences that encode this CDR3 too. The V gene is TRBV30, the J gene TRBJ1-1; D not resolved. Trimming pared 2 bases from V and 4 bases from J, leaving 5 bases between. The CDR3 is made up of 11 amino acids. CDR1 is GTSNPN and CDR2 is SVGIG in the germline V gene (reference sequence). CDR3 amino acids: CAWSRGTEAFF. The CDR3 coding sequence is TGTGCCTGGAGTCGGGGCACTGAAGCTTTCTTT. Full variable domain (outside the CDR3, taken from reference TRBV30 and TRBJ1-1): SQTIHQWPATLVQPVGSPLSLECTVEGTSNPNLYWYRQAAGRGLQLLFYSVGIGQISSEVPQNLSASRPQDRQFILSSKKLLLSDSGFYLCAWSRGTEAFFGQGTRLTVV.

This rearrangement joins TRBV19 to TRBJ1-1; no clear D gene. Per the germline V gene, CDR1 is LNHDA and CDR2 is SQIVND (reference sequence). CDR3 length equals 14 residues. Trimming shortened V by 4 bases and J by 1 base, and 10 bases separated the two germline ends. The DNA of the CDR3 is TGTGCCAGTAGTAAATCGTCCTCGAACACTGAAGCTTTCTTT. Amino acid sequence: CASSKSSSNTEAFF.

CDR3 sequence reads: CASSVVWGDQETQYF. The CDR3 DNA reads as TGTGCCAGCAGCGTAGTCTGGGGGGATCAAGAGACCCAGTACTTC. The V and J genes are TRBV9 and TRBJ2-5, with D maybe TRBD2 (6 bases). Trimming left V 0 bases short and J 2 bases short, with 11 bases between. CDR3 length: 15 amino acids. CDR1 and CDR2 (germline): SGDLS, YYNGEE.

Notes on this clone: Other nucleotide sequences in the sample specify the same CDR3. This chain uses TRBV30 with TRBJ1-5; tentative D call: TRBD1 (5 bases). V lost 4 bases and J lost 4, with 14 bases in between. The CDR3 is 14 residues long. The germline CDR1 and CDR2 sequences are GTSNPN and SVGIG (reference sequence). In DNA form, the CDR3 reads TGTGCCTGGAACCGCGGGGCTCGAAATCAGCCCCAGCATTTT. It codes for CAWNRGARNQPQHF.